This T cell receptor beta chain was recorded in a study of spatial heterogeneity in lung cancer. Study information: For tumor regions, TCR transcript counts showed a strong correlation with a T cell module score derived from matched bulk RNA-seq. In raw reads, more than eight appearances on average were recorded for each unique TCR and UMI combination. Study-wide results and caveats: How many expanded intratumoral alpha and beta TCRs were present tracked the tumor mutation count, which was a count of nonsynonymous mutations.

This clonotype was seen a handful of times. Its target is not known. Time point described: sample taken at primary tumor resection. No cells were sorted before sequencing. The whole RNA sequenced was extracted from tumor, nontumor lung or frozen PBMC. The CDR3 is 11 amino acids. The germline V gene encodes CDR1 SEHNR and CDR2 FQNEAQ (reference sequence). J was trimmed by 6 bases and V by 6 bases; bases with no gene match: 0. TCR cDNA molecules were tagged individually, and each one carried a unique molecular identifier. TCRdb recomputed calls from the 5' RACE reads with MiXCR, one row per CDR3 protein. The profile covers about 100,000 distinct CDR3 sequences, with about 4.6% appearing a single time and around 21% taken by the ten largest.

The receptor comes from a male donor with early-stage non-small cell lung cancer. The chain is built from TRBV7-9 and TRBJ2-3; 7 bases are a match to TRBD2. The sample here was lung tumor tissue, taken at surgery. CDR3 protein: CASRGGDTQYF. CDR3 DNA sequence: TGTGCCAGCAGGGGAGGGGATACGCAGTATTTT.